A single sample gave rise to the 6 T cell receptor beta chains below, sequenced in a study of beta chain features in type 1 diabetes. The study, taken as a whole, reports: Moderate yet significant TCRB CDR3 shortening was seen in Type 1 diabetes patients in all four CD4+ subsets.

These receptors lack a known antigen. Reverse transcription of all isolated RNA meant that expressed TCRB transcripts were sequenced. Libraries were prepared by immunoSEQ multiplex PCR; TCRdb keeps only in-frame clonotypes and omits some of them. The repertoire has around 97,000 clones, around 30% of them found once; the top ten carry 0.53%. The source material was central memory CD4+ T cells from blood. The receptors here all came from a woman younger than 35 with type 1 diabetes.

The V call is TRBV12-5, the J call TRBJ2-1, with TRBD1 as a possible D gene (6 bases). The V end lost 3 bases, the J end lost 2 bases, and 14 bases lay between the germline ends. Germline V gene data show CDR1 as LGHNT and CDR2 as FRNRAP. This CDR3 is built from 16 residues. The CDR3 reads CASGFNRVSTYNEQFF. Here the CDR3 DNA reads TGTGCTAGTGGTTTCAACAGGGTGTCCACCTACAATGAGCAGTTCTTC.

This clone was observed a handful of times. The chain couples TRBV5-1 to TRBJ1-1; unclear D gene. V shed 2 bases and J shed 1 base, with 6 bases lying between them. Germline V CDR1 and CDR2: SGHRS, YFSETQ. The CDR3 runs to 13 residues. The CDR3 nucleotides read TGCGCCAGCAGCTTTGCGGAGAACACTGAAGCTTTCTTT. This codes for CASSFAENTEAFF.

This clone occurred a few times. The CDR3 DNA reads as TGTGCCTGGAGTGTGTCTTCCTATGGCTACACCTTC. Protein: CAWSVSSYGYTF. V is TRBV30 and J is TRBJ1-2; D is uncertain. This CDR3 contains 12 residues. V dropped 0 bases and J dropped 4 bases, with 6 bases sitting between them. Germline V lookup: CDR1 GTSNPN, CDR2 SVGIG (reference sequence).

This clone was observed a few times. The chain carries TRBV4-1 and TRBJ2-7; 10 nucleotides align to TRBD2. The V segment lost 4 bases and the J segment 4 bases; nucleotides outside the gene matches: 16. The length of the CDR3 is 18 residues. The germline V gene has CDR1 MGHRA and CDR2 YSYEKL. The CDR3 DNA sequence: TGCGCCAGCAGCCTTTCTGCAGCGGGAGGGCCGGTTCCATACGAGCAGTACTTC. Amino acid sequence: CASSLSAAGGPVPYEQYF.

This chain connects TRBV28 to TRBJ1-1; D unresolved. Trimming cost V 5 bases and J 3 bases, with 16 bases left between them. Germline V gene sequence: CDR1 MDHEN, CDR2 SYDVKM. The CDR3 totals 15 residues. The CDR3 nucleotides are TGTGCCAGCAGTCATAGAGGGTTACCCTACACTGAAGCTTTCTTT. Encoded protein: CASSHRGLPYTEAFF. Using reference TRBV28 and TRBJ1-1 for the parts outside the CDR3, the full variable domain is DVKVTQSSRYLVKRTGEKVFLECVQDMDHENMFWYRQDPGLGLRLIYFSYDVKMKEKGDIPEGYSVSREKKERFSLILESASTNQTSMYLCASSHRGLPYTEAFFGQGTRLTVV.

This clone was observed a handful of times. V and J are TRBV9 and TRBJ1-4; a weak D match, TRBD1 (6 bases). From germline, CDR1 is SGDLS and CDR2 YYNGEE. The ends were cut back, 4 bases at V and 0 bases at J, with 19 bases in the middle. The CDR3 spans 18 residues. The CDR3, as DNA: TGTGCCAGCAGCCCGCGACCACCGACAGGTGCAACTAATGAAAAACTGTTTTTT. This codes for CASSPRPPTGATNEKLFF.